Following are 28 T cell receptor beta chains from one sample sequenced in a study of vaccination effects on CD4 cells after COVID-19. Their recognized antigens are unknown. Before sequencing, viral peptide pools were used by the ViraFEST assay to expand antigen-specific CD4+ T cells. Culturing for more than eight days preceded CD4+ T cell isolation. PCR-confirmed SARS-CoV-2 infection occurred in the person between March and December 2020. The repertoire was sequenced with immunoSEQ multiplex PCR; TCRdb's copy has only in-frame clones and lacks some. The sample includes around 47,000 clones, around 72% of them seen just once. Source: CD4+ T cells from PBMCs cultured with a peptide pool, taken before COVID-19 vaccination. Every receptor here comes from a human donor who had a prior SARS-CoV-2 infection.

The chain carries TRBV29-1 and TRBJ2-4, with D unclear. V shed 0 bases and J shed 0 bases, with 6 bases lying between them. The germline V gene has CDR1 SQVTM and CDR2 ANQGSEA. This CDR3 is 14 amino acids long. The CDR3 nucleotides read TGCAGCGTTGAAGATCCTATAGCCAAAAACATTCAGTACTTC. Its protein product is CSVEDPIAKNIQYF. Based on the CDR3 plus reference TRBV29-1 and TRBJ2-4, the full variable domain is SAVISQKPSRDICQRGTSLTIQCQVDSQVTMMFWYRQQPGQSLTLIATANQGSEATYESGFVIDKFPISRPNLTFSTLTVSNMSPEDSSIYLCSVEDPIAKNIQYFGAGTRLSVL.

This clone was seen a single time. V and J are TRBV3-1 (or the pseudogene TRBV3-2) and TRBJ2-1; 9 bases are shared with TRBD2. With V trimmed by 4 bases and J by 4 bases, 5 bases remained unmatched. The CDR3 consists of 15 residues. Germline assignment: CDR1 LGHDT and CDR2 YNNKEL (reference sequence). The CDR3 is CASSLTAGGYNEQFF. In nucleotides, the CDR3 is TGTGCCAGCAGCCTGACTGCGGGGGGGTACAATGAGCAGTTCTTC.

V and J are TRBV5-4 and TRBJ1-5; 7 bases match TRBD1. This CDR3 region has 17 residues. Per the germline V gene, CDR1 is SGHNT and CDR2 is YYREEE (reference sequence). V lost 4 bases, J lost 6 bases, and 16 bases stayed unmatched. CDR3 protein: CASSKSPDREGGQPQHF. CDR3 DNA: TGTGCCAGCAGCAAGTCTCCCGACAGGGAAGGAGGTCAGCCCCAGCATTTT.

V usage is TRBV30 and J usage is TRBJ1-2, with TRBD1 as a possible D gene (5 bases). V was shortened by 7 bases and J by 8 bases, with 23 bases between the two germline ends. Germline values: CDR1 GTSNPN, CDR2 SVGIG (reference sequence). This CDR3 is 14 amino acids long. The CDR3 DNA sequence: TGTGCCTACCTCGGCTGGGGCGAAGGGGAGGGCTACACCTTC. Its protein is CAYLGWGEGEGYTF.

The J gene is TRBJ1-2, the V gene TRBV15, with 9 bases that match TRBD1. CDR1 is LNHNV and CDR2 is YYDKDF in the germline V gene (reference sequence). The CDR3 has 16 residues. V was pared by 1 base and J by 2 bases, with 5 bases of the junction left unmatched. Here the CDR3 reads CATSRGRGTGNYGYTF. In nucleotides, the CDR3 is TGTGCCACCAGCAGAGGGAGGGGGACAGGGAACTATGGCTACACCTTC.

The chain joins TRBV5-1 to TRBJ2-7; D gene uncertain. This CDR3 contains 14 residues. The V and J ends lost 0 bases and 4 bases respectively, with 11 bases between them. The germline gives CDR1 SGHRS, CDR2 YFSETQ. The chain's CDR3 is CASSLDDGSYEQYF. CDR3 bases: TGCGCCAGCAGCTTGGATGACGGGTCGTACGAGCAGTACTTC.

The chain is built from TRBV6-5 and TRBJ2-2; TRBD2 aligns across 7 bases. CDR3 length: 15 amino acids. V lost 7 bases and J lost 3; bases outside the gene matches: 8. CDR1 MNHEY and CDR2 SVGAGI come from the germline V gene. CDR3 nucleotide sequence: TGTGCCAGCACGGCGACTAGCAGACACACCGGGGAGCTGTTTTTT. This encodes CASTATSRHTGELFF.

The genes are TRBV5-1 and TRBJ2-1; 14 bases match TRBD2. The CDR3 is made up of 16 amino acids. CDR1 and CDR2 from the germline V gene are SGHRS and YFSETQ. V lost 3 bases and J lost 4; bases outside the gene matches: 3. This CDR3 reads CASSYGLAGGYNEQFF. For the CDR3, the DNA is TGCGCCAGCAGCTATGGACTAGCGGGAGGTTACAATGAGCAGTTCTTC.

The chain combines TRBV4-3 with TRBJ2-3; the D gene is possibly TRBD1 (6 bases). CDR1 is LGHNA and CDR2 is YSLEER in the germline V gene. This CDR3 has 15 amino acids. Trimming stripped 0 bases from V and 5 bases from J, with 12 bases between. The CDR3 protein is CASSQDPGEGDTQYF. The CDR3 DNA reads as TGCGCCAGCAGCCAAGATCCAGGGGAAGGAGATACGCAGTATTTT.

V usage is TRBV3-1 (or the pseudogene TRBV3-2) and J usage is TRBJ2-7; D not resolved. The CDR3 runs 14 residues. The ends were cut back, 1 base at V and 6 bases at J, with 13 bases in the middle. Germline-derived CDR1 and CDR2 are LGHDT and YNNKEL (reference sequence). This CDR3 reads CASSQALAAGEQYF. The CDR3 bases are TGTGCCAGCAGCCAAGCGTTGGCAGCAGGCGAGCAGTACTTC.

The chain has TRBV24-1 and TRBJ2-1; 7 bases are shared with TRBD2. The CDR3 has 13 residues. The germline V gene encodes CDR1 KGHDR and CDR2 SFDVKD. V lost 9 bases and J lost 9; bases outside the gene matches: 10. CDR3 DNA sequence: TGTGCCACCCAGAGCAGCGGGGCCCGTGAGCAGTTCTTC. This gives the protein CATQSSGAREQFF.

The CDR3 DNA follows: TGTGCCAGCAGCTTAGATGTCCAGGTAAAGGAGCAGTTCTTC. Translation: CASSLDVQVKEQFF. The rearrangement links TRBV11-2 to TRBJ2-1, with no clear D. The CDR3 has 14 residues. The ends were cut back, 0 bases at V and 10 bases at J, with 13 bases in the middle. Germline V gene sequence: CDR1 SGHAT, CDR2 FQNNGV.

The gene calls are TRBV30 and TRBJ1-2, with TRBD1 as a possible D gene (5 bases). Trimming shortened V by 0 bases and J by 4 bases, and 21 bases separated the two germline ends. Germline CDR1 and CDR2: GTSNPN and SVGIG (reference sequence). There are 17 residues in the CDR3. The CDR3 spells CAWSVLLGAPYFYGYTF. CDR3 sequence (DNA): TGTGCCTGGAGTGTACTCCTAGGGGCTCCCTACTTCTATGGCTACACCTTC.

This clone was detected only a few times. This chain connects TRBV24-1 to TRBJ1-2; D unresolved. The CDR3 spans 14 residues. With 6 bases removed from V and 2 bases from J, the gap between germline ends came to 12 bases. Germline loops: CDR1 KGHDR, CDR2 SFDVKD. As DNA, the CDR3 is TGTGCCACCAGTATCAACCTACTGAACTATGGCTACACCTTC. Residues: CATSINLLNYGYTF.

The chain is built from TRBV6-5 and TRBJ2-7, with 10 bases identical to TRBD1. The CDR3 length is 14 residues. Germline CDR1 MNHEY, CDR2 SVGAGI. Losses at the gene ends were 2 bases for V and 4 bases for J; bases not matched to a gene: 2. CDR3 loop: CASSYRQGAYEQYF. The CDR3, as DNA: TGTGCCAGCAGTTACAGACAGGGGGCTTACGAGCAGTACTTC.

The chain carries TRBV5-5 and TRBJ2-3, with D uncertain. Germline V gene data show CDR1 as SGHKS and CDR2 as YYEKEE (reference sequence). Deletions cut 1 base from V and 5 bases from J, with 14 bases between. The CDR3 contains 15 residues. The CDR3 bases are TGTGCCAGCAGCTTGCGGGTTTTGGGTGGAGATACGCAGTATTTT. Translation: CASSLRVLGGDTQYF.

The chain is built from TRBV11-3 and TRBJ2-5; 11 bases line up with TRBD2. The CDR3 sequence is 18 residues long. The ends lost 3 bases at V and 0 bases at J; junction bases unmatched: 9. The V gene's germline CDR1 is SGHNT and CDR2 YENEEA. CDR3 residues: CASSLGDLAGGHQETQYF. CDR3 in DNA: TGTGCCAGCAGCTTGGGGGACCTAGCGGGGGGACACCAAGAGACCCAGTACTTC.

The V and J genes are TRBV14 and TRBJ2-1; D assignment may be TRBD1 or TRBD2 (5 bases each). V lost 4 bases to trimming and J lost 3 bases, with 7 bases between them. The germline V gene encodes CDR1 SGHDN and CDR2 FVKESK. The CDR3 spans 13 residues. The CDR3 coding sequence is TGTGCCAGCAGCCGGGACCTCTACAATGAGCAGTTCTTC. This encodes CASSRDLYNEQFF.

This sequence joins TRBV30 and TRBJ2-3; 8 positions match TRBD2. The CDR3 has 12 residues. The ends lost 0 bases at V and 11 bases at J; junction bases unmatched: 4. The germline V gene encodes CDR1 GTSNPN and CDR2 SVGIG (reference sequence). The chain's CDR3 is CAWSVLRGGQYF. CDR3 in DNA: TGTGCCTGGAGTGTACTCCGGGGGGGGCAGTATTTT.

The chain recombines TRBV18 with TRBJ1-1, with D unresolved. The CDR3 is 12 amino acids. The germline CDR1 and CDR2 sequences are KGHSH and LQKENI. V lost 5 bases and J lost 5, with 9 bases in between. The CDR3, as DNA: TGTGCCAGCTCAACGTTGGGTACTGAAGCTTTCTTT. This encodes CASSTLGTEAFF.

This clone was seen a handful of times. The chain carries TRBV15 and TRBJ2-7; 8 bases fit TRBD2. The V and J ends lost 3 bases and 0 bases, in that order; junction bases with no gene match: 4. From germline, CDR1 is LNHNV and CDR2 YYDKDF (reference sequence). This CDR3 comprises 15 residues. The CDR3 protein is CATSRVTSGSYEQYF. The DNA of the CDR3 is TGTGCCACCAGCAGGGTAACTAGCGGCTCCTACGAGCAGTACTTC.

The V and J genes are TRBV6-6 and TRBJ2-2; D is perhaps TRBD1 or TRBD2 (5 bases each). The CDR3 covers 14 residues. Trimming took 2 bases from V and 1 from J, leaving 5 bases between them. Germline V CDR1 and CDR2: MNHNY, SVGAGI (reference sequence). This chain's CDR3 is CASSYGGNTGELFF. DNA of the CDR3: TGTGCCAGCAGTTACGGGGGGAACACCGGGGAGCTGTTTTTT.

The chain is built from TRBV7-2 and TRBJ2-7; 7 bases are shared with TRBD2. The V and J ends lost 5 bases and 3 bases, in that order; junction bases with no gene match: 10. The germline gives CDR1 SGHTA, CDR2 FQGNSA. The CDR3 length is 15 residues. Written as DNA, the CDR3 is TGTGCCAGCAGCGTCAACGGGGGGTCGTTCTACGAGCAGTACTTC. Its protein product is CASSVNGGSFYEQYF.

This chain links TRBV5-4 with TRBJ1-1; 9 nucleotides match TRBD1. The length of the CDR3 is 16 residues. Germline values: CDR1 SGHNT, CDR2 YYREEE (reference sequence). Trimming removed 6 bases from V and 1 base from J; junction bases left unmatched: 10. DNA of the CDR3: TGTGCCAGCACCATAGGGACAGGGTGGAGGAACACTGAAGCTTTCTTT. Encoded protein: CASTIGTGWRNTEAFF.

The CDR3 bases are TGTGCCAGCTCCTGGACAGGTGAGGGTGCAGATACGCAGTATTTT. Its translation is CASSWTGEGADTQYF. V usage is TRBV25-1 and J usage is TRBJ2-3; 7 bases map to TRBD1. The CDR3 has 15 amino acids. V was pared by 8 bases and J by 4 bases, with 12 bases of the junction left unmatched. CDR1 and CDR2 (germline): MGHDK, SYGVNS. Together with reference TRBV25-1 and TRBJ2-3, the CDR3 gives the full variable domain: EADIYQTPRYLVIGTGKKITLECSQTMGHDKMYWYQQDPGMELHLIHYSYGVNSTEKGDLSSESTVSRIRTEHFPLTLESARPSHTSQYLCASSWTGEGADTQYFGPGTRLTVL.

This clone has more than one count but fewer than ten. The rearrangement links TRBV5-4 to TRBJ1-2; 7 nucleotides agree with TRBD1. The length of the CDR3 is 14 residues. V was pared by 4 bases and J by 8 bases, with 11 bases of the junction left unmatched. Germline V gene data show CDR1 as SGHNT and CDR2 as YYREEE (reference sequence). CDR3 nucleotides: TGTGCCAGCAGCCCCGACAGGGCATCAGTAGGCTACACCTTC. Translated, it gives CASSPDRASVGYTF.

In this sample, this clone turned up a few times. The chain recombines TRBV6-5 with TRBJ2-1; D remains ambiguous. With 5 bases removed from V and 10 bases from J, the gap between germline ends came to 15 bases. Germline V gene lookup returns CDR1 MNHEY and CDR2 SVGAGI. The length of the CDR3 is 13 residues. DNA of the CDR3: TGTGCCAGCAGTAGCGACCCCCGACGGGAGCAGTTCTTC. Protein: CASSSDPRREQFF.

The rearrangement joins TRBV19 to TRBJ1-4, with 7 bases identical to TRBD1. This CDR3 is built from 15 residues. Germline values: CDR1 LNHDA, CDR2 SQIVND (reference sequence). With V trimmed by 2 bases and J by 5 bases, 5 bases remained unmatched. DNA for the CDR3: TGTGCCAGTAGTATAAGGGGGCTATCGAATGAAAAACTGTTTTTT. This translates into CASSIRGLSNEKLFF.